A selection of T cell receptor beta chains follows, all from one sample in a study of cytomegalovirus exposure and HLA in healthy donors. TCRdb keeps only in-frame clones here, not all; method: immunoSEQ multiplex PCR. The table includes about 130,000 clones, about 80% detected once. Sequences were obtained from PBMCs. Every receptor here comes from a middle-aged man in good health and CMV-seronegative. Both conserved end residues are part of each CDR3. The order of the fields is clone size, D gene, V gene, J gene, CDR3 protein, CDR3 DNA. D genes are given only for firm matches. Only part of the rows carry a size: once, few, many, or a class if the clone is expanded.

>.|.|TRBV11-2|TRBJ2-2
CASSPGQNTGELFF
TGTGCCAGCAGCCCCGGACAGAACACCGGGGAGCTGTTTTTT
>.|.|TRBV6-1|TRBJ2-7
CASSLARGYEQYF
TGTGCCAGCAGTTTGGCCAGGGGCTACGAGCAGTACTTC
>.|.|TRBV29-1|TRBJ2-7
CSVEDAGPHEQYF
TGCAGCGTTGAAGATGCAGGGCCCCACGAGCAGTACTTC
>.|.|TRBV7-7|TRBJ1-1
CASSPSEGTEAFF
TGTGCCAGCAGCCCCAGCGAGGGCACTGAAGCTTTCTTT
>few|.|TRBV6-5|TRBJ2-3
CASSREISTDTQYF
TGTGCCAGCAGCAGGGAAATTAGCACAGATACGCAGTATTTT
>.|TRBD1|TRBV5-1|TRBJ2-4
CASSPGQENIQYF
TGCGCCAGCAGCCCGGGACAGGAAAACATTCAGTACTTC
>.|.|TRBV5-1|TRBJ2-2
CASSLVGAGELFF
TGCGCCAGCAGCTTGGTCGGTGCCGGGGAGCTGTTTTTT
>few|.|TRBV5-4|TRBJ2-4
CASSPGLSPGNIQYF
TGTGCCAGCAGCCCGGGACTTTCCCCGGGAAACATTCAGTACTTC
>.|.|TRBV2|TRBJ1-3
CASRSTFSGNTIYF
TGTGCCAGCAGGTCGACATTCTCTGGAAACACCATATATTTT
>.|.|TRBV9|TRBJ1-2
CASSPSTQYNYGYTF
TGTGCCAGCAGCCCATCAACCCAGTATAACTATGGCTACACCTTC
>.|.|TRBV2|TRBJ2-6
CASSVGDSGANVLTF
TGTGCCAGCAGTGTGGGAGACTCTGGGGCCAACGTCCTGACTTTC
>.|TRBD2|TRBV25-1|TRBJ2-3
CASSLSGGDTQYF
TGTGCCAGCAGTCTTAGCGGGGGAGATACGCAGTATTTT
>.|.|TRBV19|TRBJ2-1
CATSLQGYSYNEQFF
TGTGCCACCTCCCTACAGGGCTACTCCTACAATGAGCAGTTCTTC
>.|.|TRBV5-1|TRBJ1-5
CASSPNLGENQPQHF
TGCGCCAGCTCCCCTAACCTAGGGGAAAATCAGCCCCAGCATTTT
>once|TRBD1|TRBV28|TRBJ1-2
CASSSGTGGDLIYGYTF
TGTGCCAGCAGCTCCGGGACAGGGGGGGATCTAATCTATGGCTACACCTTC
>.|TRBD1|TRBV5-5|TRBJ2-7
CASSLALGGGYEQYF
TGTGCCAGCAGCTTGGCCTTAGGGGGCGGCTACGAGCAGTACTTC
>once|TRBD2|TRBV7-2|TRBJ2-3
CASSLVATSLSTDTQYF
TGTGCCAGCAGCTTAGTCGCGACTAGCCTTAGCACAGATACGCAGTATTTT
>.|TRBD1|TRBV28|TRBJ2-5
CASSLTGDRGWETQYF
TGTGCCAGCAGCCTAACGGGGGACAGGGGGTGGGAGACCCAGTACTTC
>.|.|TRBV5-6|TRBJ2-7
CASSALVGVRRVGGEQYF
TGTGCCAGCAGCGCCCTCGTTGGGGTACGGCGGGTAGGAGGCGAGCAGTACTTC
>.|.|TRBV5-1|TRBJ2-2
CASSSEGTGELFF
TGCGCCAGCAGCTCCGAGGGTACCGGGGAGCTGTTTTTT
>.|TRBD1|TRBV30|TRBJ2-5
CAWSGDRAGRETQYF
TGTGCCTGGAGCGGGGACAGGGCTGGGCGGGAGACCCAGTACTTC
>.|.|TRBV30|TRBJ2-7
CAWSPRGALSSYEQYF
TGTGCCTGGAGTCCCCGCGGAGCGCTGAGCTCCTACGAGCAGTACTTC
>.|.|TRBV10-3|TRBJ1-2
CAISDQGNYGHTF
TGTGCCATCAGTGATCAGGGAAACTATGGCCACACCTTC
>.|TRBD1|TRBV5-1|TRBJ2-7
CASSPGQGAIPYEQYF
TGCGCCAGCAGCCCCGGACAGGGGGCAATCCCCTACGAGCAGTACTTC
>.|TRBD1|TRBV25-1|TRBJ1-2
CASSRGQGPNYGYTF
TGTGCCAGCAGTAGGGGACAGGGGCCCAACTATGGCTACACCTTC
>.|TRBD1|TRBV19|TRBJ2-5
CASSTGQGYQETQYF
TGTGCCAGTAGTACGGGACAGGGGTACCAAGAGACCCAGTACTTC
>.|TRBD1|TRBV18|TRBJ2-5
CASSLGDRGTQYF
TGTGCCAGCTCACTGGGCGACAGGGGGACCCAGTACTTC
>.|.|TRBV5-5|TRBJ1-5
CASSLTINQPQHF
TGTGCCAGCAGCCTAACTATAAATCAGCCCCAGCATTTT
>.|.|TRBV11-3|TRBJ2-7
CASSSTGYEQYF
TGTGCCAGCAGCTCTACCGGTTACGAGCAGTACTTC
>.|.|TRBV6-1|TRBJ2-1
CASSEASGGVGPYNEQFF
TGTGCCAGCAGTGAAGCAAGCGGAGGGGTGGGACCCTACAATGAGCAGTTCTTC
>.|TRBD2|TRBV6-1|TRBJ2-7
CASGIIAGGPEQYF
TGTGCCAGCGGTATTATAGCGGGAGGGCCCGAGCAGTACTTC
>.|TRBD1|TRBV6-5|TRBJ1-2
CASGSGTGGYGYTF
TGTGCCAGCGGGTCCGGGACAGGCGGGTATGGCTACACCTTC
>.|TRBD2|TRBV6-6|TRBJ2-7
CASSYTLAAGEQYF
TGTGCCAGCAGTTACACCCTAGCGGCGGGCGAGCAGTACTTC
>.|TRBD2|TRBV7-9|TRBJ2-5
CASSLVGLAGITQYF
TGTGCCAGCAGCTTAGTCGGACTAGCGGGGATTACCCAGTACTTC
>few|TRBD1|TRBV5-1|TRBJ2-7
CASSTGQRYEQYF
TGCGCCAGCAGCACGGGACAGCGCTACGAGCAGTACTTC
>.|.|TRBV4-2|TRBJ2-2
CASSQNTGTKNTGELFF
TGTGCCAGCAGCCAGAACACCGGGACAAAGAACACCGGGGAGCTGTTTTTT
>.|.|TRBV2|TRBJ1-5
CASSAFGSANQPQHF
TGTGCCAGCAGTGCTTTCGGGTCAGCAAATCAGCCCCAGCATTTT
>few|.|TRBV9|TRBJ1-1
CASSVLMNTEAFF
TGTGCCAGCAGCGTACTAATGAACACTGAAGCTTTCTTT
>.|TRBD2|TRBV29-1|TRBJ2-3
CSAGEIAGGGDTQYF
TGCAGCGCGGGGGAAATAGCGGGGGGAGGGGATACGCAGTATTTT
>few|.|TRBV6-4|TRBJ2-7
CASSDYVSGAGYEQYF
TGTGCCAGCAGTGACTACGTGTCAGGGGCCGGCTACGAGCAGTACTTC
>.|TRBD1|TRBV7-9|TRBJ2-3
CASSLGGQGVSDTQYF
TGTGCCAGCAGCTTAGGGGGACAGGGAGTATCAGATACGCAGTATTTT
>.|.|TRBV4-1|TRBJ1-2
CASSQDLGSYGYTF
TGCGCCAGCAGCCAAGATCTGGGCAGCTATGGCTACACCTTC
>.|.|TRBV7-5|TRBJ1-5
CVRSLARGPPWNQPQHF
TGTGTCAGAAGCTTGGCACGGGGTCCCCCTTGGAATCAGCCCCAGCATTTT
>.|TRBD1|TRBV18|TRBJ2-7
CASSQPGQGGYEQYF
TGTGCCAGCTCCCAGCCGGGACAGGGGGGTTACGAGCAGTACTTC
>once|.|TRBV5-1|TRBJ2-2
CASSKLTGNTGELFF
TGCGCCAGCAGCAAATTGACAGGGAACACCGGGGAGCTGTTTTTT
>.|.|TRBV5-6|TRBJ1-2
CASSLNRRGYTF
TGTGCCAGCAGCTTGAACAGGCGGGGCTACACCTTC
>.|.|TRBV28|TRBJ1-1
CASSGAPNTEAFF
TGTGCCAGCAGTGGGGCGCCGAACACTGAAGCTTTCTTT
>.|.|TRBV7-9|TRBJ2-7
CASSFPGNTLSYEQYF
TGTGCCAGCAGCTTCCCGGGAAATACGCTAAGTTACGAGCAGTACTTC
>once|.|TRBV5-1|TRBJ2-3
CASSPAGGTDTQYF
TGCGCCAGCAGCCCGGCCGGGGGCACAGATACGCAGTATTTT
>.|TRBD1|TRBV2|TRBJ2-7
CASSELTGGDEQYF
TGTGCCAGCAGTGAGTTGACAGGGGGCGACGAGCAGTACTTC
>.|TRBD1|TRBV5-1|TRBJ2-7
CASRPAQGAYEQYF
TGCGCCAGCAGACCGGCGCAGGGGGCCTACGAGCAGTACTTC